This T cell receptor (beta chain) is from a study of shared clonotypes between healthy human individuals. General study results and limits: A reduction in generation probabilities was seen for non-shared clonotypes relative to those shared by all four donors.

Authors' analysis steps: Filtering was not the same, since immunoSEQ gave junction-only sequences without quality scores. Clones were sequenced by immunoSEQ multiplex PCR, and TCRdb holds only the in-frame ones, with some missing. V and J calls and clone size are as listed in that table; D and trimming were resolved from the DNA. This table holds about 1 million clones, about 74% found once. The CDR3 length is 15 residues. V dropped 5 bases and J dropped 3; count of bases not matched to a gene: 4. CDR1 is MNHNY, CDR2 SVGAGI, per germline (reference sequence). As concerns this clone: Its antigen is currently unknown.

This TCR was recovered from a young man in good health. The chain combines TRBV6-6 with TRBJ2-1; 10 nucleotides agree with TRBD2. The material sequenced was memory CD4+ T cells sorted from blood. As for subset: CD45RA-negative fraction. In nucleotides, the CDR3 is TGTGCCAGCAGTCAAACTAGCGGGGTCTACAATGAGCAGTTCTTC. Amino acids: CASSQTSGVYNEQFF.